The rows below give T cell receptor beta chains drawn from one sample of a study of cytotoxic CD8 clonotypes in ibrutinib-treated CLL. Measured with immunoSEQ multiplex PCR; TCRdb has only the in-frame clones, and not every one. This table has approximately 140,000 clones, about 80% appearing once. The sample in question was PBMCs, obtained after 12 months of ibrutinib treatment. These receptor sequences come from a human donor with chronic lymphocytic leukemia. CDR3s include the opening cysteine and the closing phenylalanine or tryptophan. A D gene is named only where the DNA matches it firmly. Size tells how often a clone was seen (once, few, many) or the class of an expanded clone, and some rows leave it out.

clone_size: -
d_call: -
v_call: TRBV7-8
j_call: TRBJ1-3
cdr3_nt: TGTGCCAGCAGCTTAGGGACAGCCTCTGGAAACACCATATATTTT
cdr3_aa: CASSLGTASGNTIYF

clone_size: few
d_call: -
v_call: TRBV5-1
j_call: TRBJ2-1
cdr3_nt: TGCGCCAGCAGCCCGGACTCCAATGAGCAGTTCTTC
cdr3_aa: CASSPDSNEQFF

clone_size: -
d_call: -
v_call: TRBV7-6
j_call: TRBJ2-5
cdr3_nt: TGTGCCAGCCGGGGGCATGAGACCCAGTACTTC
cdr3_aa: CASRGHETQYF

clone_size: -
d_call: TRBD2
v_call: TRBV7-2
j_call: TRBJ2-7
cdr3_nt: TGTGCCAGCAGCTTACCACCGGGACTATCTTACGAGCAGTACTTC
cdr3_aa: CASSLPPGLSYEQYF

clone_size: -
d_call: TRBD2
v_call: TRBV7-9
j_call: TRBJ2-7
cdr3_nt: TGTGCCAGCAGCCAAGAGTTACTAGCGGGCTACGAGCAGTACTTC
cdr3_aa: CASSQELLAGYEQYF

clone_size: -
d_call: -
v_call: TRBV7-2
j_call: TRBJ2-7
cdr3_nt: TGTGCCAGCAGCTTAGAACGGCCCTACGAGCAGTACTTC
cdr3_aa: CASSLERPYEQYF

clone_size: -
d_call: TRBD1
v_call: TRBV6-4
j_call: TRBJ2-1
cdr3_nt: TGTGCCAGCAGTGACGGGGACAGGGAGTACAATGAGCAGTTCTTC
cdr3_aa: CASSDGDREYNEQFF

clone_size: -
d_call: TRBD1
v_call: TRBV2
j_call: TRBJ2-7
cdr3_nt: TGTGCCAGCACCGTGGACAGGGCTAACTCCTACGAGCAGTACTTC
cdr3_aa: CASTVDRANSYEQYF

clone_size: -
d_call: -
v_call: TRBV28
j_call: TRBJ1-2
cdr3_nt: TGTGCCAGCAGTGACCCTGGGGACTATGGCTACACCTTC
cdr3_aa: CASSDPGDYGYTF

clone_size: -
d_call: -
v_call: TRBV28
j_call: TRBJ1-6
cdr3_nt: TGTGCCAGCAGTTTTGGGGGCTACCAGGCACCCCTCCACTTT
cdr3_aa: CASSFGGYQAPLHF

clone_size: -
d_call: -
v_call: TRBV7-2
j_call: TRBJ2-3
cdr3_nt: TGTGCCAGCAGCTTTTTAAGCGCAAGCACAGATACGCAGTATTTT
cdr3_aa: CASSFLSASTDTQYF

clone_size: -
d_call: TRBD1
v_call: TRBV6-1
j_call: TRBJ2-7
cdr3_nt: TGTGCCAGCATCTCCGGGACAGGGGACCAGAAGCAGTACTTC
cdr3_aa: CASISGTGDQKQYF

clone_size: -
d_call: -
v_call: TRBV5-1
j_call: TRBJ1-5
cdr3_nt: TGCGCCAGCAGCTTGGACACGAATCAGCCCCAGCATTTT
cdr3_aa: CASSLDTNQPQHF

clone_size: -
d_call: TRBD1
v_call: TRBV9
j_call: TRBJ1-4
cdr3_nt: TGTGCCAGCAGCGCAGGACAGGTTAATGAAAAACTGTTTTTT
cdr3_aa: CASSAGQVNEKLFF

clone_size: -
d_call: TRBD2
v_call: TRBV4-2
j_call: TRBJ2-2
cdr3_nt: TGTGCCAGCAGCCAAGAGGGACTAGCGCTCAACACCGGGGAGCTGTTTTTT
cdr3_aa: CASSQEGLALNTGELFF

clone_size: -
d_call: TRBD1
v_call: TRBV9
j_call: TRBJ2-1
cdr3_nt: TGTGCCAGCAGCGTATCCGGGACAGGTCTTCCCAATGAGCAGTTCTTC
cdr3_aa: CASSVSGTGLPNEQFF

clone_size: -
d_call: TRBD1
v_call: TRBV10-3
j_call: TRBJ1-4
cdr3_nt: TGTGCCATCAGTGAGTCACGGACAGGGGGGGAAAAACTGTTTTTT
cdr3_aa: CAISESRTGGEKLFF

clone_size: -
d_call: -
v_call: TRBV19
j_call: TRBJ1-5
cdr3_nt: TGTGCCAGTAGTATAAGGACAGAGATTAGCAATCAGCCCCAGCATTTT
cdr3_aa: CASSIRTEISNQPQHF

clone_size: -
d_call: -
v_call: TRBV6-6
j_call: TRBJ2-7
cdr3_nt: TGTGCCAGCAGGACACCCTACGAGCAGTACTTC
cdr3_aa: CASRTPYEQYF

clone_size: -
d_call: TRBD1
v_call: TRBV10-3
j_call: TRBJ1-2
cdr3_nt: TGTGCCATCAGTGAGGACAGGGACCACTATAACGGCTACACCTTC
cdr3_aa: CAISEDRDHYNGYTF

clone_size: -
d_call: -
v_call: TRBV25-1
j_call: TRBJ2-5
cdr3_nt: TGTGCCAGCAGTGAAATAACGGGGGTACAAGAGACCCAGTACTTC
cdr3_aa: CASSEITGVQETQYF

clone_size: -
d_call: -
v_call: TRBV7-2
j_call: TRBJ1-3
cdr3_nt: TGTGCCAGCAGCTTAGACGTGACAGGCTCTGGAAACACCATATATTTT
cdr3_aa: CASSLDVTGSGNTIYF

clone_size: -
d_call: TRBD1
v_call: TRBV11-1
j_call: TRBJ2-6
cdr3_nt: TGTGCCAGCAGCTTAGGCGGGACAGGGCGGTTATCTGGGGCCAACGTCCTGACTTTC
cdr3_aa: CASSLGGTGRLSGANVLTF

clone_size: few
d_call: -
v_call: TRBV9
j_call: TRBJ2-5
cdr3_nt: TGTGCCAGCAGCGTAGGTGACAGGAAAAAAGAGACCCAGTACTTC
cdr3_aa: CASSVGDRKKETQYF

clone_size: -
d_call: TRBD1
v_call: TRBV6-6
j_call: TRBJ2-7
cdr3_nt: TGTGCCAGCAAAAGGGACAGACTCTCCTACGAGCAGTACTTC
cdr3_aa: CASKRDRLSYEQYF

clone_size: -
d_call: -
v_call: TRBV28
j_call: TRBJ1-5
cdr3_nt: TGTGCCAGCAGTTCGATTCCGAAAAATCAGCCCCAGCATTTT
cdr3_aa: CASSSIPKNQPQHF

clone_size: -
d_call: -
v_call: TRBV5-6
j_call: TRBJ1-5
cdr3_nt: TGTGCCAGCAGCTTGGCCGGAATCAGGGTTCAGCCCCAGCATTTT
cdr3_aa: CASSLAGIRVQPQHF

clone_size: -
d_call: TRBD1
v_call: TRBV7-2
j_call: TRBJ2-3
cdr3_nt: TGTGCCAGCAGCGCGGGGACAGGGGGTAGTGAAGATACGCAGTATTTT
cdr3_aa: CASSAGTGGSEDTQYF